Presented here are 21 T cell receptor beta chains from one specimen sequenced in a study of cytomegalovirus exposure and HLA in healthy donors. PCR was performed using 60 Vbeta and 13 Jbeta primers. Sequencing was performed with immunoSEQ multiplex PCR; in TCRdb, only in-frame clones are kept and a portion is missing. The table has about 240,000 clones, 75% to 85% seen once; the top ten hold less than 8.5%. Sequencing was done on a sample of PBMCs. These receptors came from a woman aged 60-70 years in good health and CMV-seropositive.

V gene TRBV2 combines with J gene TRBJ1-3; D perhaps matches TRBD1 (6 bases). The CDR3 is made up of 20 amino acids. The germline CDR1 and CDR2 sequences are SNHLY and FYNNEI. Between the trimmed V and J ends, which lost 6 bases and 4 bases, there was a span of 31 bases. DNA for the CDR3: TGTGCCAGCAGCGAAACGCGGCCCCTGGTGTATGGACAGTTGGGAAACACCATATATTTT. Encoded protein: CASSETRPLVYGQLGNTIYF.

The chain has TRBV7-3 and TRBJ2-1; possible D gene TRBD1, 5 bases. The CDR3 runs to 15 residues. V was clipped by 1 base and J by 6 bases, with 13 bases between them. Per germline, CDR1 SGHTA and CDR2 FQGTGA. Here the CDR3 reads CASSLNFIRVNEQFF. The CDR3 DNA follows: TGTGCCAGCAGCTTAAATTTCATCAGGGTCAATGAGCAGTTCTTC.

The CDR3 region is CASSPASGTGNIQYF. CDR3 sequence (DNA): TGTGCCAGCTCACCGGCGAGCGGGACTGGAAACATTCAGTACTTC. V is TRBV18 and J is TRBJ2-4, with TRBD2 identical over 7 bases. The CDR3 runs to 15 residues. From germline, CDR1 is KGHSH and CDR2 LQKENI. Losses at the gene ends were 3 bases for V and 6 bases for J; bases not matched to a gene: 8.

The gene calls are TRBV18 and TRBJ2-2; 9 bases match TRBD1. The CDR3 consists of 14 residues. Germline trimming cut 3 bases from V and 6 bases from J; bases unmatched to any gene: 2. Germline V gene lookup returns CDR1 KGHSH and CDR2 LQKENI. CDR3 protein: CASSPDRGPGELFF. In DNA, the CDR3 is TGTGCCAGCTCACCGGACAGGGGTCCCGGGGAGCTGTTTTTT. The full variable domain, in which reference TRBV18 and TRBJ2-2 provide the parts outside the CDR3, is NAGVMQNPRHLVRRRGQEARLRCSPMKGHSHVYWYRQLPEEGLKFMVYLQKENIIDESGMPKERFSAEFPKEGPSILRIQQVVRGDSAAYFCASSPDRGPGELFFGEGSRLTVL.

This clone was detected only a few times. CDR3 nucleotide sequence: TGCGCCAGCAGCCAAGGGGGCAGGGCTAATGAAAAACTGTTTTTT. This codes for CASSQGGRANEKLFF. The chain couples TRBV4-1 to TRBJ1-4, with D possibly matching TRBD1 (5 bases). Deletions cut 1 base from V and 3 bases from J, with 9 bases between. The germline CDR1 and CDR2 sequences are MGHRA and YSYEKL. The CDR3 totals 15 residues.

The V and J genes are TRBV4-1 and TRBJ2-7, with D tentatively TRBD1 (6 bases). Trimming left V 4 bases short and J 5 bases short, with 18 bases between. The CDR3 contains 15 residues. Germline V CDR1 and CDR2: MGHRA, YSYEKL. This CDR3 is CASSLGRGQGDEQYF. The CDR3, as DNA: TGCGCCAGCAGCCTCGGCAGGGGACAAGGCGACGAGCAGTACTTC.

This CDR3 reads CASSAPGQAAYGYTF. For the CDR3, the DNA is TGTGCCAGCAGCGCTCCGGGACAGGCGGCTTATGGCTACACCTTC. The V call is TRBV9, the J call TRBJ1-2; 8 positions match TRBD1. There are 15 residues in the CDR3. J lost 5 bases, V lost 3 bases, and 9 bases had no gene match. The germline CDR1 and CDR2 sequences are SGDLS and YYNGEE.

The CDR3 reads CASSVRRGFLSTDTQYF. For the CDR3, the DNA is TGTGCCAGCAGCGTACGAAGGGGGTTCCTCAGCACAGATACGCAGTATTTT. J is TRBJ2-3 and V is TRBV28; a weak D match, TRBD1 (6 bases). Germline V CDR1 and CDR2: MDHEN, SYDVKM. The CDR3 has 17 amino acids. Trimming stripped 6 bases from V and 0 bases from J, with 19 bases between.

With regard to this clone: One end of the junction is discordant with germline, which a read error may explain. The chain uses TRBV7-9 and TRBJ2-2; 9 bases fit TRBD2. Per germline, CDR1 SEHNR and CDR2 FQNEAQ (reference sequence). This CDR3 spans 15 amino acids. Here the CDR3 reads CSSSLPAGGFGELFF. In nucleotides, the CDR3 is TGTTCCAGCAGCTTACCGGCGGGAGGGTTCGGGGAGCTGTTTTTT.

The chain has TRBV18 and TRBJ2-7, with D maybe TRBD2 (7 bases). The germline V and J ends were trimmed by 0 bases and 6 bases, with 18 bases remaining between them. There are 16 residues in the CDR3. The V gene's germline CDR1 is KGHSH and CDR2 LQKENI. This CDR3 reads CASSPPRGGDAGEQYF. Here the CDR3 DNA reads TGTGCCAGCTCACCACCGAGGGGGGGAGATGCGGGCGAGCAGTACTTC.

This chain's CDR3 is CASGLVEAMQYF. For the CDR3, the DNA is TGTGCTAGTGGTTTGGTTGAGGCCATGCAGTATTTT. The chain couples TRBV12-5 to TRBJ2-3; no firm D call. Trimming cost V 0 bases and J 11 bases, with 9 bases left between them. CDR3 size: 12 residues. Germline V lookup: CDR1 LGHNT, CDR2 FRNRAP.

The chain carries TRBV2 and TRBJ1-2; 7 nucleotides agree with TRBD1. CDR1 is SNHLY, CDR2 FYNNEI, per germline. V lost 6 bases, J lost 6 bases, and 13 bases stayed unmatched. This CDR3 has 15 residues. CDR3: CASRRDSAVGDGYTF. The DNA of the CDR3 is TGTGCCAGCAGGAGGGACAGCGCGGTGGGTGATGGCTACACCTTC. Looking up the rest from reference TRBV2 and TRBJ1-2 gives the full variable domain: EPEVTQTPSHQVTQMGQEVILRCVPISNHLYFYWYRQILGQKVEFLVSFYNNEISEKSEIFDDQFSVERPDGSNFTLKIRSTKLEDSAMYFCASRRDSAVGDGYTFGSGTRLTVV.

The rearrangement uses TRBV5-1 and TRBJ2-5; 7 bases map to TRBD2. Per germline, CDR1 SGHRS and CDR2 YFSETQ. This CDR3 comprises 13 residues. The V and J ends lost 4 bases and 5 bases, in that order; junction bases with no gene match: 5. CDR3 region: CASSPGGGETQYF. CDR3 DNA: TGCGCCAGCAGCCCGGGGGGAGGGGAGACCCAGTACTTC.

This clone was recorded a few times. The chain has TRBV7-2 and TRBJ2-5; D gene uncertain. The CDR3 has 14 amino acids. V was cut by 2 bases and J by 5 bases, with 12 bases left in between. In germline, CDR1 is SGHTA, CDR2 FQGNSA. The CDR3 bases are TGTGCCAGCAGCTTAATACAGAGTTGGGAGACCCAGTACTTC. This encodes CASSLIQSWETQYF.

The V call is TRBV19, the J call TRBJ2-1, with 9 positions matching TRBD2. The CDR3 is made up of 15 amino acids. CDR1 and CDR2 (germline): LNHDA, SQIVND (reference sequence). V shed 4 bases and J 1 base; nucleotides not matched to a gene: 2. The CDR3: CASSSAGGSYNEQFF. The CDR3 DNA is TGTGCCAGTAGTAGCGCGGGAGGGTCCTACAATGAGCAGTTCTTC.

The V and J genes are TRBV6-1 and TRBJ2-5, with 9 nucleotides matching TRBD1. The CDR3 has 14 residues. The V gene end was trimmed by 6 bases and the J gene end by 4 bases; junction bases not matched to a gene: 6. Germline loops: CDR1 MNHNS, CDR2 SASEGT. For the CDR3, the DNA is TGTGCCAGCAGCCGGGACAGGGTTGCAGAGACCCAGTACTTC. Its protein is CASSRDRVAETQYF.

V usage is TRBV9 and J usage is TRBJ2-2, with D uncertain. From germline, CDR1 is SGDLS and CDR2 YYNGEE. The CDR3 consists of 12 residues. With 5 bases removed from V and 5 bases from J, the gap between germline ends came to 7 bases. DNA of the CDR3: TGTGCCAGCAGACGAGAGACCGGGGAGCTGTTTTTT. As protein: CASRRETGELFF.

The chain couples TRBV19 to TRBJ2-5; tentative D call: TRBD2 (6 bases). CDR3 length equals 15 residues. Trimming shortened V by 3 bases and J by 5 bases, and 16 bases separated the two germline ends. Germline assignment: CDR1 LNHDA and CDR2 SQIVND (reference sequence). CDR3 coding DNA: TGTGCCAGTAGTATGCTGTGGAGGGCGGGGGAGACCCAGTACTTC. It yields the protein CASSMLWRAGETQYF. The complete variable domain, with remaining parts taken from reference TRBV19 and TRBJ2-5, reads DGGITQSPKYLFRKEGQNVTLSCEQNLNHDAMYWYRQDPGQGLRLIYYSQIVNDFQKGDIAEGYSVSREKKESFPLTVTSAQKNPTAFYLCASSMLWRAGETQYFGPGTRLLVL.

The chain has TRBV19 and TRBJ2-5; TRBD2 is a possible D gene (6 bases). V lost 5 bases and J 2 bases, leaving 9 bases between the germline ends. CDR1 and CDR2 (germline): LNHDA, SQIVND (reference sequence). The CDR3 runs to 13 residues. The CDR3 nucleotides are TGTGCCAGTAGTCGGGACTTACAAGAGACCCAGTACTTC. Its protein product is CASSRDLQETQYF. Complete variable domain (other parts from reference TRBV19 and TRBJ2-5): DGGITQSPKYLFRKEGQNVTLSCEQNLNHDAMYWYRQDPGQGLRLIYYSQIVNDFQKGDIAEGYSVSREKKESFPLTVTSAQKNPTAFYLCASSRDLQETQYFGPGTRLLVL.

This clone was observed a few times. V gene TRBV19 combines with J gene TRBJ1-1; no reliable D call. This CDR3 has 13 residues. V lost 8 bases and J 2 bases, leaving 12 bases between the germline ends. The germline V gene has CDR1 LNHDA and CDR2 SQIVND (reference sequence). This CDR3 reads CASQRQINTEAFF. Written as DNA, the CDR3 is TGTGCCAGTCAGAGGCAGATCAACACTGAAGCTTTCTTT.

J is TRBJ2-3 and V is TRBV7-9; perhaps TRBD2 as D (5 bases). From germline, CDR1 is SEHNR and CDR2 FQNEAQ (reference sequence). V was clipped by 7 bases and J by 4 bases, with 12 bases between them. This CDR3 region has 13 residues. Written as DNA, the CDR3 is TGTGCCAGCACCCAAGCTAGCTCAGATACGCAGTATTTT. Translating it yields CASTQASSDTQYF.